This T cell receptor beta chain comes out of a study of cytomegalovirus exposure and HLA in healthy donors. Whole-study findings and limits: Beyond CMV serostatus, there was no information to go on about immune exposure.

The germline CDR1 and CDR2 sequences are GTSNPN and SVGIG (reference sequence). The CDR3 runs 15 residues. V was cut by 2 bases and J by 8 bases, with 19 bases left in between. The PCR made use of 60 Vbeta and 13 Jbeta primers. The data were produced by immunoSEQ multiplex PCR, yet TCRdb's version contains in-frame clones alone and is incomplete. The data show about 57,000 clones, 55% to 85% seen once. Remarks on this clone: Its specificity is not known.

The clonotype originates from a woman between 45 and 60 years old in good health and CMV-seronegative. Material for sequencing was PBMCs. This chain links TRBV30 with TRBJ2-1; maybe TRBD2 (7 bases). CDR3 in DNA: TGTGCCTGGAGTTCCCTGGGGGGGGCGGGGGATGAGCAGTTCTTC. It yields the protein CAWSSLGGAGDEQFF.